This TCR beta chain was profiled in a study of T-cell memory formation after mild COVID-19. This CDR3 has 16 residues. CDR1 SNHLY and CDR2 FYNNEI come from the germline V gene. V was pared by 7 bases and J by 3 bases, with 21 bases between. Using its own MiXCR run on the 5' RACE reads, TCRdb lists one record per CDR3 protein. The sample consists of about 430,000 distinct CDR3 sequences, approximately 24% of them appearing once. The sequence was obtained from an adult woman who had mild COVID-19 (a few samples of this study predate the infection). Cell type and time point are not known. Sequenced input: PBMCs or a T cell subset sorted from them (not recorded which). This chain uses TRBV2 with TRBJ1-1; D perhaps matches TRBD1 (5 bases). In DNA form, the CDR3 reads TGTGCCAGCATGACCCCGGGGAGGGGCGCGGACACTGAAGCTTTCTTT. Protein: CASMTPGRGADTEAFF.